This TCR beta chain is from a study of blood T cell repertoires in COVID-19 (dated by TCRdb to about 2020). As for the study more broadly: The collaborator samples originated in the United States, Italy and Spain and spanned the acute and convalescent phases of COVID-19. Where available, HLA class I and class II types were obtained from metadata supplied by the sample provider rather than from assay-based typing. The prospective study material was composed of cDNA or gDNA derived from T cells, B-cell-depleted T cells, or PBMCs. The repertoires were released in a freely available public database meant as a resource for research on the immune response to SARS-CoV-2. A de-identified subject ID, COVID-19 status, age in years and sex were almost always included in the sample metadata. Samples came from the ongoing ImmuneRACE study (first 160 participants) plus 1,254 subjects from 6 global collaborators. Subjects who had been exposed to COVID-19, were actively infected with it, or had recovered from it provided the deeply sampled blood TCRbeta repertoires that made up the dataset.

TCRbeta CDR3 regions were amplified from genomic DNA using the immunoSEQ Assay, a bias-controlled multiplex PCR. Concerning the study's data processing: Within the assay, amplification of reference gene primers was used to estimate how many nucleated cells each sample contained. Sequence reads were collapsed and filtered to measure the absolute abundance of every unique TCRbeta CDR3 rearrangement. For each sample, productive Simpson clonality was calculated by taking the square root of Simpson's diversity index across productive rearrangements. TCRdb took over this immuneACCESS table, retaining in-frame rearrangements with V and J assigned. Such tables are incomplete; in checked studies, under half of the missing clones stem from an unresolved V gene, and the remainder is unexplained. D and trimming were read from the DNA, whereas the V and J calls and clone size are those reported in that table. The sample data list more than 110,000 clones, and 77% of these were observed just once. The ten largest clones capture approximately 9% of the sample.

The full study reports these points: The quantity of clinical and demographic metadata differed by source and by participant and was supplied without curation.

With regard to this clone: Its binding antigen is unknown. Per-base quality was not reported, and no clone a single base away is much larger than it.

Each collaborating institution followed its own protocols to collect whole blood in K2EDTA tubes. For TCRbeta analysis, collaborators shipped samples in one of three forms: frozen whole blood, isolated PBMCs, or DNA extracted from either of those sample types. Including cysteine and phenylalanine, the CDR3 has 13 amino acids. Kept here is only the CDR3 DNA, which spans 39 bases and is read in frame from base 1. V lost 1 base and J lost 7 bases; the stretch between them is 5 bases long. CDR1 and CDR2 are drawn from the germline V gene: SNHLY, FYNNEI. The sequenced material came from peripheral blood. This receptor was taken from a woman aged 45-59 years with active or convalescent COVID-19. The sequence joins TRBV2 to TRBJ1-6; the D gene cannot be named for sure. The CDR3 protein: CASSEVANSPLHF. The nucleotides read TGTGCCAGCAGTGAAGTGGCAAATTCACCCCTCCACTTT. Extended through the reference TRBV2 and TRBJ1-6 proteins, this CDR3 yields the full variable domain: EPEVTQTPSHQVTQMGQEVILRCVPISNHLYFYWYRQILGQKVEFLVSFYNNEISEKSEIFDDQFSVERPDGSNFTLKIRSTKLEDSAMYFCASSEVANSPLHFGNGTRLTVT.